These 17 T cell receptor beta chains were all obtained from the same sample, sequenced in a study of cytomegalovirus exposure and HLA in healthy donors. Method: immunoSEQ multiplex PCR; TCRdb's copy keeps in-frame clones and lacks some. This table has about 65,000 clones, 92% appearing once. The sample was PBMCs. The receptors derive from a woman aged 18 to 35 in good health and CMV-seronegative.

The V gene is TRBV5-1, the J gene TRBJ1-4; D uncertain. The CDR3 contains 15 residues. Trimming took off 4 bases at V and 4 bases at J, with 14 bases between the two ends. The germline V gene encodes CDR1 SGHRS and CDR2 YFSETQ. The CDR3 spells CASSPGRGGNEKLFF. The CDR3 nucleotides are TGCGCCAGCAGCCCCGGACGAGGAGGTAATGAAAAACTGTTTTTT. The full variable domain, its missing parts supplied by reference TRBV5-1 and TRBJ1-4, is KAGVTQTPRYLIKTRGQQVTLSCSPISGHRSVSWYQQTPGQGLQFLFEYFSETQRNKGNFPGRFSGRQFSNSRSEMNVSTLELGDSALYLCASSPGRGGNEKLFFGSGTQLSVL.

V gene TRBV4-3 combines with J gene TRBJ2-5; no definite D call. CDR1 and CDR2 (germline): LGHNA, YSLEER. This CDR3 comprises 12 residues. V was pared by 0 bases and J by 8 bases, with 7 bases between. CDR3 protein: CASSQDGTTQYF. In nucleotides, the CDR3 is TGCGCCAGCAGCCAAGATGGCACCACCCAGTACTTC.

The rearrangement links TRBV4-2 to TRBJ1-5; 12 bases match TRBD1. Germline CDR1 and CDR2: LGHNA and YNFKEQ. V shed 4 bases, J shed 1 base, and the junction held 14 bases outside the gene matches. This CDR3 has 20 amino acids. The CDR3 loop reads CASSLGALGTGGPSNQPQHF. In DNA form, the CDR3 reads TGTGCCAGCAGCCTAGGGGCATTGGGGACAGGGGGCCCGAGCAATCAGCCCCAGCATTTT.

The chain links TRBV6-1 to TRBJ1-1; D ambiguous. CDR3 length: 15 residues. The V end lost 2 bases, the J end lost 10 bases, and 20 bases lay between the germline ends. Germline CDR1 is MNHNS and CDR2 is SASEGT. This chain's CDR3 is CASSEIWVGWAGAFF. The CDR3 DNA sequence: TGTGCCAGCAGTGAAATTTGGGTAGGATGGGCTGGAGCTTTCTTT.

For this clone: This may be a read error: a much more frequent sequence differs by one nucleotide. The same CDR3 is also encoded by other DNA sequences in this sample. CDR3 nucleotide sequence: TGTGCCAGCAGTTTATGGTCGGTCGATACGCAGTATTTT. Protein sequence: CASSLWSVDTQYF. This rearrangement joins TRBV27 to TRBJ2-3; D is unresolved. This CDR3 has 13 amino acids. Between the trimmed V and J ends, which lost 1 base and 6 bases, there was a span of 8 bases. Germline V gene sequence: CDR1 MNHEY, CDR2 SMNVEV (reference sequence).

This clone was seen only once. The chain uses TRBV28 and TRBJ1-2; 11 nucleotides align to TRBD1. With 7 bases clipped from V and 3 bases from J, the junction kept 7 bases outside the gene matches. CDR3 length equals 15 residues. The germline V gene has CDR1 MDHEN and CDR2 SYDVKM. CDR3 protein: CASTQGQGAHYGYTF. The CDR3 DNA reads TGTGCCAGCACCCAAGGACAGGGGGCTCACTATGGCTACACCTTC.

DNA for the CDR3: TGTGCCAGCAGTGAAATAGGGACAGGCTCCTACGAGCAGTACTTC. Residues: CASSEIGTGSYEQYF. J is TRBJ2-7 and V is TRBV2, with 8 nucleotides matching TRBD1. From germline, CDR1 is SNHLY and CDR2 FYNNEI. The CDR3 extends over 15 amino acids. The junction had 3 bases not matched to a gene; V was cut back by 2 bases and J by 0 bases.

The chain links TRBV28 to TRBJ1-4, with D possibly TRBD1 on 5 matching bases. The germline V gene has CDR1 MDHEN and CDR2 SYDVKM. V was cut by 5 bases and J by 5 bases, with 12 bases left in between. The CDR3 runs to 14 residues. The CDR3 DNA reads TGTGCCAGCAGTCCGTTGGAGGGGAATGAAAAACTGTTTTTT. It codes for CASSPLEGNEKLFF. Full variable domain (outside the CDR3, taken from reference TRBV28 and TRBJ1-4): DVKVTQSSRYLVKRTGEKVFLECVQDMDHENMFWYRQDPGLGLRLIYFSYDVKMKEKGDIPEGYSVSREKKERFSLILESASTNQTSMYLCASSPLEGNEKLFFGSGTQLSVL.

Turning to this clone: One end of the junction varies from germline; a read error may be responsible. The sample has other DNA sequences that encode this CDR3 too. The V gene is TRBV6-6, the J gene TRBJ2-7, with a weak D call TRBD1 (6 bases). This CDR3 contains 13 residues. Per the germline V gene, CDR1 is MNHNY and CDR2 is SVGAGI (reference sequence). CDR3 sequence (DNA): TGTGCCAGCAGTTACAGGGACACCTACGAGCAGTACTTT. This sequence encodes CASSYRDTYEQYF.

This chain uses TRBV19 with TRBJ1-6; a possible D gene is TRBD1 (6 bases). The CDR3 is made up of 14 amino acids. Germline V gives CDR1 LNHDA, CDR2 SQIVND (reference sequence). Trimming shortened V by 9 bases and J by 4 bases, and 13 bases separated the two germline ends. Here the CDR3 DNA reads TGTGCCAGGGGCGGGGGACATTATAATTCACCCCTCCACTTT. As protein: CARGGGHYNSPLHF.

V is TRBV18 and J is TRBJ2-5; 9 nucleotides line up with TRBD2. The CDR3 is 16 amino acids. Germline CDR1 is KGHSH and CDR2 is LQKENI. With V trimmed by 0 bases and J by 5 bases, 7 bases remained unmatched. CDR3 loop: CASSPPVGGREETQYF. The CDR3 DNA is TGTGCCAGCTCACCACCGGTCGGCGGGAGGGAGGAGACCCAGTACTTC. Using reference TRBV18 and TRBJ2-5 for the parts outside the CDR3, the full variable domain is NAGVMQNPRHLVRRRGQEARLRCSPMKGHSHVYWYRQLPEEGLKFMVYLQKENIIDESGMPKERFSAEFPKEGPSILRIQQVVRGDSAAYFCASSPPVGGREETQYFGPGTRLLVL.

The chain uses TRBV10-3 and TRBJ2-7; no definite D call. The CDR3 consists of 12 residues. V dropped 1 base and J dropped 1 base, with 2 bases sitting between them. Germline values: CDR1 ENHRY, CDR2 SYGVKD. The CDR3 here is CAISELSYEQYF. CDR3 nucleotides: TGTGCCATCAGTGAGTTATCCTACGAGCAGTACTTC.

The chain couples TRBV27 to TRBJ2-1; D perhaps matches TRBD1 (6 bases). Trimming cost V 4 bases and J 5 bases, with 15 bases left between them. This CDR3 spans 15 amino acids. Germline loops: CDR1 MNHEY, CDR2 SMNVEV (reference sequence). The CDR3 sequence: CASSWGRRGDNEQFF. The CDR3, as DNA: TGTGCCAGCAGTTGGGGGCGGAGAGGGGACAATGAGCAGTTCTTC.

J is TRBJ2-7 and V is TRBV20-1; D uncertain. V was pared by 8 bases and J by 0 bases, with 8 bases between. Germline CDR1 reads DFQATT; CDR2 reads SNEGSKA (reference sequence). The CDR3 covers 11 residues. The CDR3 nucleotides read TGCAGTTGGCGGAACTCCTACGAGCAGTACTTC. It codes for CSWRNSYEQYF.

The CDR3 loop is CASSPQALAGGANYGYTF. CDR3 sequence (DNA): TGTGCCAGCAGCCCCCAAGCTCTTGCCGGTGGGGCAAACTATGGCTACACCTTC. This chain links TRBV11-2 with TRBJ1-2; TRBD1 might be the D (5 bases). This CDR3 contains 18 residues. Germline V lookup: CDR1 SGHAT, CDR2 FQNNGV. V lost 5 bases to trimming and J lost 2 bases, with 24 bases between them.

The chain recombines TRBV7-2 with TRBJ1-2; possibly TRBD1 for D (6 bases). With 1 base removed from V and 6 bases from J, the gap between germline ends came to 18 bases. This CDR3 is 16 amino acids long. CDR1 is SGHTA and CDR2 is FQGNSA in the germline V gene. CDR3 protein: CASSLGFGRGINGYTF. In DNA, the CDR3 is TGTGCCAGCAGCTTAGGGTTTGGCAGGGGTATTAATGGCTACACCTTC.

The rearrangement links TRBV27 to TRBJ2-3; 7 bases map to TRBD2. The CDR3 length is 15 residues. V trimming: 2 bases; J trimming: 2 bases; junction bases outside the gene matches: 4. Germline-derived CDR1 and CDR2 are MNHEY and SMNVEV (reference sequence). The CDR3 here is CASSLLAEVTDTQYF. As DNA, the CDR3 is TGTGCCAGCAGTTTACTAGCGGAGGTCACAGATACGCAGTATTTT.